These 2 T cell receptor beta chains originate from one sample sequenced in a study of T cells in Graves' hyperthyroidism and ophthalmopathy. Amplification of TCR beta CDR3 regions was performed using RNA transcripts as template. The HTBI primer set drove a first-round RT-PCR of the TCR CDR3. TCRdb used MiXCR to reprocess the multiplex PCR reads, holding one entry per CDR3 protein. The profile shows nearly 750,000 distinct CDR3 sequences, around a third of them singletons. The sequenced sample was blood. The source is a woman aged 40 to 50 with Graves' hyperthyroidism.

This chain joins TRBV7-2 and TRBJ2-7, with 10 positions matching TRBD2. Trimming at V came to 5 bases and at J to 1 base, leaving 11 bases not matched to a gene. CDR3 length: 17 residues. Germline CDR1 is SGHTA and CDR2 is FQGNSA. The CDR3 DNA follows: TGTGCCAGCAGCCCCTCCCCACTAGCGGGAAGATCCTACGAGCAGTACTTC. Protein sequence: CASSPSPLAGRSYEQYF.

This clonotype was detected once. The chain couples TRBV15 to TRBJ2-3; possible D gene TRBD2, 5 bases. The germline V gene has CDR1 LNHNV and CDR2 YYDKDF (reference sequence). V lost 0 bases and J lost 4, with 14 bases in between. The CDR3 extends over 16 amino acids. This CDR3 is CATSRDVASVADTQYF. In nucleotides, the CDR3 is TGTGCCACCAGCAGAGATGTAGCGTCGGTAGCAGATACGCAGTATTTT.